The 32 T cell receptor beta chains below come from one sample, sequenced in a study of cytomegalovirus exposure and HLA in healthy donors. The PCR employed 60 Vbeta primers together with 13 Jbeta primers. Measured with immunoSEQ multiplex PCR; TCRdb has only the in-frame clones, and not every one. The repertoire has 95,000 to 110,000 clones, around 73% of them found once; the top ten carry 7.5% to 9%. Sequenced sample: PBMCs. Source of these receptors: a man younger than 40 in good health and CMV-seronegative.

This clone was detected only a few times. The CDR3 DNA follows: TGTGCCAGCAGTGTGTCTCCACTCCCAGAGACCCAGTACTTC. As protein: CASSVSPLPETQYF. V gene TRBV2 combines with J gene TRBJ2-5; D gene unclear. The CDR3 loop spans 14 amino acids. The germline V and J ends were trimmed by 4 bases and 4 bases, with 13 bases remaining between them. CDR1 SNHLY and CDR2 FYNNEI come from the germline V gene. Drawing the rest from reference TRBV2 and TRBJ2-5, the complete variable domain is EPEVTQTPSHQVTQMGQEVILRCVPISNHLYFYWYRQILGQKVEFLVSFYNNEISEKSEIFDDQFSVERPDGSNFTLKIRSTKLEDSAMYFCASSVSPLPETQYFGPGTRLLVL.

This rearrangement joins TRBV5-1 to TRBJ1-4; TRBD1 matches 10 bases. Trimming cost V 0 bases and J 7 bases; bases outside gene matches: 6. The CDR3 totals 16 residues. Germline CDR1 reads SGHRS; CDR2 reads YFSETQ. CDR3 sequence reads: CASSLGQGALAEKLFF. The CDR3 DNA is TGCGCCAGCAGCTTGGGACAGGGGGCTTTGGCTGAAAAACTGTTTTTT.

V and J are TRBV11-2 and TRBJ1-2; 7 positions match TRBD1. Germline CDR1 reads SGHAT; CDR2 reads FQNNGV. This CDR3 is 13 amino acids long. The trim removed 5 bases at V and 5 bases at J, leaving 5 bases unmatched. The CDR3 spells CASSQGQHYGYTF. The CDR3 DNA reads as TGTGCCAGCAGCCAGGGACAGCATTATGGCTACACCTTC.

The chain joins TRBV2 to TRBJ1-4, with unresolved D. CDR3 size: 14 residues. Germline V gives CDR1 SNHLY, CDR2 FYNNEI. V was shortened by 6 bases and J by 7 bases, with 15 bases between the two germline ends. As DNA, the CDR3 is TGTGCCAGCAGGGTACAGCTGCAAGGTGAAAAACTGTTTTTT. Translated, it gives CASRVQLQGEKLFF.

The chain combines TRBV6-1 with TRBJ1-2, with D possibly being TRBD1 (6 bases). The CDR3 runs 15 residues. The ends were cut back, 6 bases at V and 0 bases at J, with 14 bases in the middle. Germline values: CDR1 MNHNS, CDR2 SASEGT. CDR3 residues: CASRVPGQTNYGYTF. The CDR3 DNA reads as TGTGCCAGCAGGGTGCCGGGACAAACTAACTATGGCTACACCTTC.

The rearrangement uses TRBV15 and TRBJ2-2; the match to TRBD1 covers 7 bases. Trimming at V came to 5 bases and at J to 6 bases, leaving 6 bases not matched to a gene. CDR1 LNHNV and CDR2 YYDKDF come from the germline V gene (reference sequence). There are 14 residues in the CDR3. The DNA for the CDR3 is TGTGCCACCAGCCGGGACAGAGCCGCCGGGGAGCTGTTTTTT. It translates to CATSRDRAAGELFF. The whole variable domain, filled in from reference TRBV15 and TRBJ2-2, reads DAMVIQNPRYQVTQFGKPVTLSCSQTLNHNVMYWYQQKSSQAPKLLFHYYDKDFNNEADTPDNFQSRRPNTSFCFLDIRSPGLGDTAMYLCATSRDRAAGELFFGEGSRLTVL.

The CDR3 is CASSKGGAETDTQYF. DNA of the CDR3: TGTGCCAGCAGCAAAGGGGGAGCGGAGACAGATACGCAGTATTTT. V is TRBV21-1 and J is TRBJ2-3; no check of the table's D call, TRBD2, against the DNA was made. TRBV21-1 is labeled a pseudogene. The CDR3 loop spans 15 amino acids.

CDR3 nucleotide sequence: TGTGCCAGTAGTCCCCGGACAGGGACGGCCACAGATACGCAGTATTTT. The encoded protein is CASSPRTGTATDTQYF. The chain has TRBV19 and TRBJ2-3; 8 bases agree with TRBD1. CDR1 is LNHDA and CDR2 is SQIVND in the germline V gene (reference sequence). Trimming at V came to 5 bases and at J to 2 bases, leaving 9 bases not matched to a gene. The CDR3 has 16 amino acids.

This clone was detected only once. This rearrangement joins TRBV4-1 to TRBJ1-2; D is unresolved. This CDR3 is built from 14 residues. Per germline, CDR1 MGHRA and CDR2 YSYEKL. Deletions cut 4 bases from V and 0 bases from J, with 9 bases between. The CDR3 protein is CASSPSRANYGYTF. CDR3 in DNA: TGCGCCAGCAGCCCTAGCAGAGCTAACTATGGCTACACCTTC.

Only a few counts were recorded for this clone. The genes are TRBV7-8 and TRBJ1-1; D call uncertain. Per the germline V gene, CDR1 is SGHVS and CDR2 is FQNEAQ. Trimming pared 5 bases from V and 5 bases from J, leaving 12 bases between. CDR3 length: 13 amino acids. CDR3 in DNA: TGTGCCAGCAGCGAAGCGGCGGGAACTGAAGCTTTCTTT. This gives the protein CASSEAAGTEAFF.

This sequence joins TRBV28 and TRBJ2-2, with D uncertain. The V gene's germline CDR1 is MDHEN and CDR2 SYDVKM. Trimming pared 1 base from V and 5 bases from J, leaving 11 bases between. The length of the CDR3 is 15 residues. The CDR3 reads CASSLYGHVTGELFF. CDR3 coding DNA: TGTGCCAGCAGTTTATATGGCCATGTGACCGGGGAGCTGTTTTTT. Drawing the rest from reference TRBV28 and TRBJ2-2, the complete variable domain is DVKVTQSSRYLVKRTGEKVFLECVQDMDHENMFWYRQDPGLGLRLIYFSYDVKMKEKGDIPEGYSVSREKKERFSLILESASTNQTSMYLCASSLYGHVTGELFFGEGSRLTVL.

This clone was seen only a few times. V usage is TRBV27 and J usage is TRBJ2-4; TRBD2 matches 10 bases. CDR1 MNHEY and CDR2 SMNVEV come from the germline V gene (reference sequence). The CDR3 has 21 residues. V lost 7 bases and J lost 0; bases outside the gene matches: 21. As DNA, the CDR3 is TGTGCCAGCACCCACTCGTCTAGCGGGGGATTCGAAGAACTAGCCAAAAACATTCAGTACTTC. Amino acid sequence: CASTHSSSGGFEELAKNIQYF.

This chain connects TRBV29-1 to TRBJ1-1, with a possible D match to TRBD1 (6 bases). Germline V gene sequence: CDR1 SQVTM, CDR2 ANQGSEA. The ends were cut back, 4 bases at V and 6 bases at J, with 9 bases in the middle. The CDR3 is 11 amino acids. CDR3 sequence reads: CSVATGSEAFF. The CDR3 bases are TGCAGCGTTGCGACAGGTTCTGAAGCTTTCTTT.

The chain uses TRBV5-1 and TRBJ2-7, with D possibly matching TRBD1 (6 bases). Trimming removed 2 bases at V and 4 bases at J, with 7 bases between. The CDR3 is 12 amino acids. Germline CDR1 and CDR2: SGHRS and YFSETQ. The CDR3 bases are TGCGCCAGCAGCTTACAGGGTTACGAGCAGTACTTC. The encoded protein is CASSLQGYEQYF. Full variable domain (rest looked up from reference TRBV5-1 and TRBJ2-7): KAGVTQTPRYLIKTRGQQVTLSCSPISGHRSVSWYQQTPGQGLQFLFEYFSETQRNKGNFPGRFSGRQFSNSRSEMNVSTLELGDSALYLCASSLQGYEQYFGPGTRLTVT.

This chain joins TRBV10-2 and TRBJ2-5; no definite D call. The J call could be wrong; TRBJ2-7 is a better fit for the DNA end. Germline V gene lookup returns CDR1 WSHSY and CDR2 SAAADI. The CDR3 runs to 12 residues. The chain's CDR3 is CASSATGHEQYF. CDR3 in DNA: TGCGCCAGCAGTGCCACTGGGCACGAGCAGTACTTC.

This chain connects TRBV29-1 to TRBJ2-5, with D uncertain. From germline, CDR1 is SQVTM and CDR2 ANQGSEA. V lost 7 bases, J lost 5 bases, and 11 bases lay in between. This CDR3 contains 11 residues. The CDR3 sequence: CSGAYVETQYF. The CDR3 DNA is TGCAGCGGGGCCTATGTCGAGACCCAGTACTTC.

The V call is TRBV27, the J call TRBJ1-6; D remains ambiguous. The germline CDR1 and CDR2 sequences are MNHEY and SMNVEV (reference sequence). The CDR3 has 15 residues. Between the trimmed V and J ends, which lost 3 bases and 2 bases, there was a span of 8 bases. CDR3 in amino acids: CASSFAGAYNSPLHF. CDR3 in DNA: TGTGCCAGCAGTTTTGCAGGCGCCTATAATTCACCCCTCCACTTT.

This chain connects TRBV7-9 to TRBJ2-7, with TRBD1 matching 8 bases. CDR1 and CDR2 from the germline V gene are SEHNR and FQNEAQ (reference sequence). With V trimmed by 5 bases and J by 1 base, 7 bases remained unmatched. This CDR3 is built from 15 residues. CDR3 residues: CASSTPDRESYEQYF. The CDR3 DNA sequence: TGTGCCAGCAGCACCCCGGACAGGGAATCCTACGAGCAGTACTTC.

The V and J genes are TRBV10-3 and TRBJ2-7; 8 bases align to TRBD2. This CDR3 has 16 residues. From germline, CDR1 is ENHRY and CDR2 SYGVKD. V trimming: 10 bases; J trimming: 3 bases; junction bases outside the gene matches: 17. CDR3 in amino acids: CASSRGGSGSGYEQYF. The CDR3 DNA follows: TGTGCCAGCAGCCGGGGGGGGAGCGGGAGTGGCTACGAGCAGTACTTC.

In regard to this clone: The junction and the germline gene differ at one end; a read error may be behind it. The genes are TRBV28 and TRBJ2-1; 8 bases align to TRBD2. This CDR3 contains 12 residues. Germline V gene lookup returns CDR1 MDHEN and CDR2 SYDVKM. CDR3 in amino acids: CASSSWLAGMVF. Written as DNA, the CDR3 is TGTGCCAGCAGTTCTTGGTTAGCGGGGATGGTCTTC.

This clone appeared a single time. V gene TRBV5-1 combines with J gene TRBJ2-5; 7 bases are shared with TRBD1. Germline lookup yields CDR1 SGHRS and CDR2 YFSETQ. V lost 0 bases, J lost 4 bases, and 3 bases stayed unmatched. The CDR3 is made up of 14 amino acids. CDR3 sequence: CASSLEGARETQYF. CDR3 bases: TGCGCCAGCAGCTTGGAGGGGGCGAGAGAGACCCAGTACTTC.

As for this clone: The CDR3 does not end in the conserved phenylalanine or tryptophan, so this is likely a read error. The limits of the CDR3 on the DNA are not certain, so only TCRdb's listed CDR3 is given. The chain employs TRBV11-3 and TRBJ1-1; the table's D gene call, TRBD1, was not cross checked with the DNA. Germline V gene data show CDR1 as SGHNT and CDR2 as YENEEA. The CDR3 length equals 15 residues, ends included. The CDR3 region is CASSPRRGIWTESFL.

The chain carries TRBV5-1 and TRBJ1-1, with D possibly TRBD1 on 6 matching bases. This CDR3 is built from 14 residues. Trimming cost V 2 bases and J 4 bases, with 12 bases left between them. CDR1 and CDR2 (germline): SGHRS, YFSETQ. The CDR3 nucleotides are TGCGCCAGCAGCTTTGATACAGGGAGCACTGAAGCTTTCTTT. Protein product: CASSFDTGSTEAFF. Full variable domain (outside the CDR3, taken from reference TRBV5-1 and TRBJ1-1): KAGVTQTPRYLIKTRGQQVTLSCSPISGHRSVSWYQQTPGQGLQFLFEYFSETQRNKGNFPGRFSGRQFSNSRSEMNVSTLELGDSALYLCASSFDTGSTEAFFGQGTRLTVV.

This clone was observed a handful of times. The rearrangement joins TRBV19 to TRBJ2-5; the match to TRBD1 covers 7 bases. The CDR3 is 15 residues long. The germline V gene encodes CDR1 LNHDA and CDR2 SQIVND (reference sequence). Trimming cost V 4 bases and J 3 bases; bases outside gene matches: 8. CDR3 nucleotides: TGTGCCAGTAGTACCATAACAGGGGCTGAAGAGACCCAGTACTTC. This translates into CASSTITGAEETQYF.

The V and J genes are TRBV28 and TRBJ2-7, with D perhaps TRBD1 (7 bases). The germline V gene encodes CDR1 MDHEN and CDR2 SYDVKM. The CDR3 covers 13 residues. The CDR3 coding sequence is TGTGCTAGTAGGACAGGCGGGGCATACGAGCAGTACTTC. It encodes CASRTGGAYEQYF.

In nucleotides, the CDR3 is TGTGCCAGCTCACCTGCTCCGGGACAGTTGGTCAATGAGCAGTTCTTC. This codes for CASSPAPGQLVNEQFF. The chain is built from TRBV18 and TRBJ2-1; 7 positions agree with TRBD1. The CDR3 is made up of 16 amino acids. The trim removed 3 bases at V and 6 bases at J, leaving 11 bases unmatched. Germline lookup yields CDR1 KGHSH and CDR2 LQKENI.

The chain combines TRBV7-6 with TRBJ1-2, with 9 bases matching TRBD1. This CDR3 contains 14 residues. Germline V CDR1 and CDR2: SGHVS, FNYEAQ. V trimming: 7 bases; J trimming: 4 bases; junction bases outside the gene matches: 7. The CDR3 sequence: CASNSGTGSYGYTF. CDR3 DNA sequence: TGTGCCAGCAACTCCGGGACAGGGAGCTATGGCTACACCTTC.

The V and J genes are TRBV7-2 and TRBJ1-2; no clear D gene. Germline assignment: CDR1 SGHTA and CDR2 FQGNSA. V shed 1 base and J shed 1 base, with 10 bases lying between them. This CDR3 spans 15 amino acids. The CDR3 region has the DNA TGTGCCAGCAGCTTAGGGAGATCAGATAACTATGGCTACACCTTC. Translating it yields CASSLGRSDNYGYTF.

V usage is TRBV29-1 and J usage is TRBJ1-1; TRBD1 might be the D (5 bases). Trimming cost V 4 bases and J 1 base, with 16 bases left between them. Germline loops: CDR1 SQVTM, CDR2 ANQGSEA. CDR3 length equals 15 residues. The CDR3 DNA reads as TGCAGCGTTGGGGGGGAGGGGAATACGAACACTGAAGCTTTCTTT. As protein: CSVGGEGNTNTEAFF. The whole variable domain, filled in from reference TRBV29-1 and TRBJ1-1, reads SAVISQKPSRDICQRGTSLTIQCQVDSQVTMMFWYRQQPGQSLTLIATANQGSEATYESGFVIDKFPISRPNLTFSTLTVSNMSPEDSSIYLCSVGGEGNTNTEAFFGQGTRLTVV.

The V call is TRBV18, the J call TRBJ2-5, with D hard to call. Germline V gives CDR1 KGHSH, CDR2 LQKENI. CDR3 size: 13 residues. Trimming took off 2 bases at V and 4 bases at J, with 8 bases between the two ends. The CDR3 coding sequence is TGTGCCAGCTCACCATCCCTTCTAGAGACCCAGTACTTC. Amino acids: CASSPSLLETQYF. The variable domain in full, completed from reference TRBV18 and TRBJ2-5, reads NAGVMQNPRHLVRRRGQEARLRCSPMKGHSHVYWYRQLPEEGLKFMVYLQKENIIDESGMPKERFSAEFPKEGPSILRIQQVVRGDSAAYFCASSPSLLETQYFGPGTRLLVL.

This chain joins TRBV5-1 and TRBJ1-5, with D hard to call. Germline CDR1 reads SGHRS; CDR2 reads YFSETQ. V dropped 2 bases and J dropped 4 bases, with 13 bases sitting between them. The CDR3 runs 15 residues. CDR3 nucleotide sequence: TGCGCCAGCAGCTTCGACGGGGAAGGGAATCAGCCCCAGCATTTT. Encoded protein: CASSFDGEGNQPQHF.

The V call is TRBV28, the J call TRBJ2-6; D may be TRBD1 (6 bases). The CDR3 has 14 residues. From germline, CDR1 is MDHEN and CDR2 SYDVKM. Trimming removed 8 bases from V and 2 bases from J, with 10 bases in between. CDR3 region: CASENRAGANVLTF. Written as DNA, the CDR3 is TGTGCCAGCGAGAACAGGGCTGGGGCCAACGTCCTGACTTTC.